This T cell receptor (beta chain) was identified in a study of cytomegalovirus exposure and HLA in healthy donors. The PCR ran on 60 Vbeta and 13 Jbeta primers. TCRdb's table, derived via immunoSEQ multiplex PCR, lists solely in-frame clones and lacks some. The sample lists under 110,000 clones; roughly 80% were seen once. Study-level points and caveats: Upon later analysis, TCR association rates were observed to vary by HLA locus, being highest for DRB1 and lowest for HLA-C. Accurate HLA-A and HLA-B prediction from TCR beta sequences was reported for most subjects. Data from an earlier analysis indicated that most TCR beta V segments were productive either about 90% or about 30% of the time.

The CDR3 has 13 amino acids. Germline CDR1 reads SGHTA; CDR2 reads FQGNSA. With V trimmed by 5 bases and J by 7 bases, 4 bases remained unmatched. The donors, nominally healthy at sampling, likely had unrecorded immune exposures. In regard to this clone: As yet, its antigen is unknown.

V usage is TRBV7-2 and J usage is TRBJ1-3; 8 bases align to TRBD1. The sample consisted of PBMCs. The TCR sequence derives from a man aged 40-55 years in good health and CMV-seronegative. CDR3 sequence (DNA): TGTGCCAGCAGCCCAACAGGGGGGAACACCATATATTTT. This translates into CASSPTGGNTIYF.